This TCR beta chain originates from a study of regulatory T cells in long-lasting Graves disease. TCR beta libraries were built with iRepertoire HTBI primers and Arm-PCR of CDR3 regions. The authors' processing: Identification across samples found some 60 TRBV and approximately 15 TRBJ segments. MiXCR, run by TCRdb on the multiplex PCR reads, gives a single entry per CDR3 protein. TCRdb, not the authors, supplied the V and J calls. Of about 540,000 distinct CDR3 sequences in the sample, about 14% are singletons; the top ten hold approximately 9.3%. Time point defined: newly diagnosed GD, antithyroid drugs for less than 3 months. The TCR library was made from RNA extracted from PBMCs. There are many counts of this clonotype. The same data also went into a second study, on T cells in Graves' hyperthyroidism and ophthalmopathy. That paper states: The study excluded patients with uncontrolled infection, other autoimmune disease, pregnancy or lactation. The TCR CDR3 was amplified in a first-round RT-PCR using the HTBI primer set.

The sequencing used peripheral blood mononuclear cells (PBMCs), collected at new diagnosis, from a patient treated with antithyroid drugs. This clonotype was obtained from a young man with Graves disease.

CDR3 sequence: CASSLATEGRPLAGYEQYF. In DNA form, the CDR3 reads TGCGCCAGCAGCTTGGCGACAGAGGGGAGACCTTTGGCGGGATACGAGCAGTACTTC. The chain combines TRBV5-1 with TRBJ2-7; perhaps TRBD2 as D (6 bases). Germline lookup yields CDR1 SGHRS and CDR2 YFSETQ. With 0 bases removed from V and 4 bases from J, the gap between germline ends came to 26 bases. The CDR3 covers 19 residues.